One and the same sample provided the 29 T cell receptor beta chains below, sequenced in a study of cytomegalovirus exposure and HLA in healthy donors. The PCR ran on 60 Vbeta and 13 Jbeta primers. Libraries were prepared by immunoSEQ multiplex PCR; TCRdb keeps only in-frame clonotypes and omits some of them. The sample carries 200,000 to 250,000 clones, 65% to 80% recorded once. Sequencing was performed on PBMCs. Receptor source: a man aged 40-50 years in good health and CMV-seronegative.

This clone was seen a single time. The chain is built from TRBV6-6 and TRBJ1-5; tentative D call: TRBD1 (6 bases). V was shortened by 6 bases and J by 5 bases, with 17 bases between the two germline ends. The CDR3 extends over 15 amino acids. CDR1 MNHNY and CDR2 SVGAGI come from the germline V gene (reference sequence). CDR3 nucleotides: TGTGCCAGCAGGGGGACCAGGGGTGGGGATCAGCCCCAGCATTTT. The encoded protein is CASRGTRGGDQPQHF.

The chain recombines TRBV6-5 with TRBJ1-2, with 7 bases aligning to TRBD1. Looked up from germline, CDR1 is MNHEY and CDR2 is SVGAGI. CDR3 length: 13 residues. V lost 6 bases to trimming and J lost 3 bases; unmatched junction nucleotides: 4. The CDR3 loop reads CASSETGYYGYTF. The CDR3 DNA follows: TGTGCCAGCAGCGAGACAGGGTACTATGGCTACACCTTC.

This chain uses TRBV15 with TRBJ1-4; 8 nucleotides align to TRBD1. Germline assignment: CDR1 LNHNV and CDR2 YYDKDF (reference sequence). Germline trimming cut 0 bases from V and 4 bases from J; bases unmatched to any gene: 4. This CDR3 is 16 amino acids long. The CDR3 loop reads CATSREGQGRNEKLFF. CDR3 coding DNA: TGTGCCACCAGCAGAGAAGGACAGGGTCGTAATGAAAAACTGTTTTTT.

The rearrangement joins TRBV11-2 to TRBJ2-4, with TRBD1 matching 8 bases. V lost 5 bases, J lost 2 bases, and 8 bases stayed unmatched. CDR3 length: 16 amino acids. CDR1 SGHAT and CDR2 FQNNGV come from the germline V gene. DNA of the CDR3: TGTGCCAGCAGCCCGACGGACAGGGAGCCCAAAAACATTCAGTACTTC. It is translated as CASSPTDREPKNIQYF.

This clone was seen more than once but under ten times. This chain links TRBV4-2 with TRBJ2-1; 8 bases align to TRBD2. The CDR3 length is 15 residues. V gave up 4 bases and J gave up 2 bases; unmatched junction bases: 4. Germline V gene sequence: CDR1 LGHNA, CDR2 YNFKEQ. The CDR3 sequence: CASSPIAGTYNEQFF. The CDR3 DNA follows: TGTGCCAGCAGCCCGATAGCGGGAACCTACAATGAGCAGTTCTTC.

The CDR3 sequence is CASSPGTSRAYEQYF. For the CDR3, the DNA is TGCGCCAGCAGCCCTGGGACTAGCCGAGCCTACGAGCAGTACTTC. V gene TRBV5-1 combines with J gene TRBJ2-7; TRBD2 agrees at 9 bases. The trim removed 4 bases at V and 2 bases at J, leaving 7 bases unmatched. Germline CDR1 SGHRS, CDR2 YFSETQ. CDR3 length equals 15 residues. The full variable domain, rest sourced from reference TRBV5-1 and TRBJ2-7, is KAGVTQTPRYLIKTRGQQVTLSCSPISGHRSVSWYQQTPGQGLQFLFEYFSETQRNKGNFPGRFSGRQFSNSRSEMNVSTLELGDSALYLCASSPGTSRAYEQYFGPGTRLTVT.

The V and J genes are TRBV30 and TRBJ2-2; 9 bases are a match to TRBD1. CDR3 length: 15 amino acids. Germline V gene data show CDR1 as GTSNPN and CDR2 as SVGIG (reference sequence). The V segment lost 2 bases and the J segment 7 bases; nucleotides outside the gene matches: 8. CDR3 coding DNA: TGTGCCTGGAGTTCCCGACAGGGGGTGTTCGGGGAGCTGTTTTTT. Its translation: CAWSSRQGVFGELFF. The full variable domain, its missing parts supplied by reference TRBV30 and TRBJ2-2, is SQTIHQWPATLVQPVGSPLSLECTVEGTSNPNLYWYRQAAGRGLQLLFYSVGIGQISSEVPQNLSASRPQDRQFILSSKKLLLSDSGFYLCAWSSRQGVFGELFFGEGSRLTVL.

Only a few counts were recorded for this clone. This rearrangement joins TRBV25-1 to TRBJ2-7, with D possibly matching TRBD2 (5 bases). Trimming pared 6 bases from V and 3 bases from J, leaving 12 bases between. Germline CDR1 and CDR2: MGHDK and SYGVNS. The CDR3 runs to 13 residues. CDR3 DNA sequence: TGTGCCAGCAGGGAGCCACTAGGCTACGAGCAGTACTTC. It codes for CASREPLGYEQYF.

The J gene is TRBJ2-3, the V gene TRBV5-1; possible D gene TRBD2, 5 bases. CDR3 length equals 14 residues. The germline gives CDR1 SGHRS, CDR2 YFSETQ. Trimming took off 0 bases at V and 5 bases at J, with 10 bases between the two ends. The CDR3 is CASSLGTREDTQYF. As DNA, the CDR3 is TGCGCCAGCAGCTTGGGAACTAGAGAAGATACGCAGTATTTT.

The rearrangement links TRBV12-5 to TRBJ1-5; D may be TRBD1 (6 bases). Trimming left V 6 bases short and J 6 bases short, with 12 bases between. The germline gives CDR1 LGHNT, CDR2 FRNRAP. This CDR3 region has 13 residues. CDR3 loop: CASGPTGTQPQHF. CDR3 DNA: TGTGCTAGTGGGCCTACAGGGACTCAGCCCCAGCATTTT.

This clone has just one count. This chain uses TRBV11-3 with TRBJ2-1, with TRBD2 matching 7 bases. V was clipped by 0 bases and J by 5 bases; unmatched bases: 4. CDR3 size: 15 residues. CDR1 and CDR2 from the germline V gene are SGHNT and YENEEA. The CDR3 loop reads CASSLEAGPHNEQFF. As DNA, the CDR3 is TGTGCCAGCAGCTTAGAAGCGGGGCCCCACAATGAGCAGTTCTTC.

The chain carries TRBV28 and TRBJ1-5; tentative D call: TRBD1 (5 bases). The CDR3 length is 16 residues. Per germline, CDR1 MDHEN and CDR2 SYDVKM. Trimming pared 3 bases from V and 6 bases from J, leaving 18 bases between. The CDR3 loop reads CASSLIETAGRQPQHF. DNA for the CDR3: TGTGCCAGCAGTTTGATCGAGACAGCCGGACGTCAGCCCCAGCATTTT.

Comments on this clone: The junction and the germline gene differ at one end; a read error may be behind it. The sample carries other DNA sequences with the same CDR3. The rearrangement links TRBV6-1 to TRBJ1-2; D perhaps matches TRBD1 (6 bases). CDR1 MNHNS and CDR2 SASEGT come from the germline V gene. The CDR3 length is 14 residues. CDR3 sequence reads: CASSGQAPTYGYTF. The CDR3 DNA reads as TGTGCCAGCAGTGGACAGGCCCCCACCTATGGCTACACTTTC.

The chain recombines TRBV28 with TRBJ2-7; D ambiguous. CDR1 MDHEN and CDR2 SYDVKM come from the germline V gene. CDR3 length equals 13 residues. V dropped 1 base and J dropped 3 bases, with 7 bases sitting between them. In nucleotides, the CDR3 is TGTGCCAGCAGTTTATATCCCAACTACGAGCAGTACTTC. It yields the protein CASSLYPNYEQYF.

The chain links TRBV6-1 to TRBJ1-1, with a possible D match to TRBD1 (6 bases). Germline V gene lookup returns CDR1 MNHNS and CDR2 SASEGT. The V gene lost 4 bases and the J gene lost 2 bases, with 17 bases spanning the gap. The CDR3 has 16 amino acids. The CDR3 sequence: CASSGRGGRGNTEAFF. The CDR3 nucleotides read TGTGCCAGCAGTGGCAGGGGTGGAAGGGGCAACACTGAAGCTTTCTTT.

This clone was picked up a small number of times. Other DNA sequences in this sample translate to the same CDR3. This sequence joins TRBV15 and TRBJ2-7, with no clear D. CDR3 length: 13 residues. The V end lost 0 bases, the J end lost 5 bases, and 8 bases lay between the germline ends. Per the germline V gene, CDR1 is LNHNV and CDR2 is YYDKDF (reference sequence). The CDR3 region has the DNA TGTGCCACCAGCAGAGATAGAGGCCACGAGCAGTACTTC. This gives the protein CATSRDRGHEQYF.

This chain joins TRBV28 and TRBJ2-1, with TRBD1 matching 9 bases. J gave up 6 bases and V 5 bases, and 8 bases lay outside the gene matches. Looked up from germline, CDR1 is MDHEN and CDR2 is SYDVKM. The CDR3 sequence is 15 residues long. The CDR3 region is CASSTLGTGSNEQFF. The CDR3 coding sequence is TGTGCCAGCAGTACCCTAGGGACAGGGAGCAATGAGCAGTTCTTC.

The chain carries TRBV28 and TRBJ2-1, with 10 bases identical to TRBD2. Losses at the gene ends were 2 bases for V and 0 bases for J; bases not matched to a gene: 7. The CDR3 loop spans 18 amino acids. The germline gives CDR1 MDHEN, CDR2 SYDVKM. The CDR3 DNA is TGTGCCAGCAGTTTAAGTAGCGGGAGGCCGAGCTCCTACAATGAGCAGTTCTTC. Translation gives CASSLSSGRPSSYNEQFF.

The gene calls are TRBV5-1 and TRBJ2-1; the match to TRBD2 covers 7 bases. The CDR3 is 14 amino acids. V lost 7 bases, J lost 8 bases, and 12 bases stayed unmatched. The V gene's germline CDR1 is SGHRS and CDR2 YFSETQ. In DNA, the CDR3 is TGCGCCAGCTCGGGGGGAGGGGTTCGGGATGAGCAGTTCTTC. This codes for CASSGGGVRDEQFF.

The chain joins TRBV9 to TRBJ2-1; 7 nucleotides align to TRBD1. CDR3 length: 13 amino acids. Per germline, CDR1 SGDLS and CDR2 YYNGEE. With 2 bases clipped from V and 7 bases from J, the junction kept 3 bases outside the gene matches. CDR3 coding DNA: TGTGCCAGCAGCGTGCTGACAGGGAATGAGCAGTTCTTC. Encoded protein: CASSVLTGNEQFF.

This clone was recorded a few times. V and J are TRBV4-2 and TRBJ2-2, with 7 bases identical to TRBD1. The V gene's germline CDR1 is LGHNA and CDR2 YNFKEQ. CDR3 length: 16 amino acids. V was pared by 0 bases and J by 0 bases, with 1 base of the junction left unmatched. CDR3 nucleotides: TGTGCCAGCAGCCAAGATGGGACAGCGAACACCGGGGAGCTGTTTTTT. Amino acid sequence: CASSQDGTANTGELFF.

This chain uses TRBV9 with TRBJ1-6, with D perhaps TRBD1 (5 bases). Germline V gene sequence: CDR1 SGDLS, CDR2 YYNGEE. V was cut by 0 bases and J by 7 bases, with 8 bases left in between. The CDR3 spans 14 residues. The CDR3 sequence: CASSVARVNSPLHF. CDR3 bases: TGTGCCAGCAGCGTAGCCAGGGTGAATTCACCCCTCCACTTT.

The chain couples TRBV4-2 to TRBJ2-1; D might be TRBD2 (7 bases). There are 15 residues in the CDR3. Looked up from germline, CDR1 is LGHNA and CDR2 is YNFKEQ. The V gene lost 1 base and the J gene lost 6 bases, with 13 bases spanning the gap. The CDR3: CASSQAGGYGNEQFF. The CDR3 nucleotides read TGTGCCAGCAGCCAAGCGGGGGGCTATGGCAATGAGCAGTTCTTC.

The chain recombines TRBV5-5 with TRBJ2-1; tentative D call: TRBD1 (6 bases). The CDR3 totals 15 residues. V was pared by 2 bases and J by 3 bases, with 12 bases between. Germline V gene data show CDR1 as SGHKS and CDR2 as YYEKEE (reference sequence). The CDR3 DNA follows: TGTGCCAGCAGCTTATCCGGGACAATCTACAATGAGCAGTTCTTC. It is translated as CASSLSGTIYNEQFF.

The rearrangement uses TRBV28 and TRBJ2-5; 11 bases fit TRBD2. Germline CDR1 reads MDHEN; CDR2 reads SYDVKM. V lost 5 bases to trimming and J lost 11 bases; unmatched junction nucleotides: 13. The CDR3 loop spans 15 amino acids. The CDR3 spells CASSPQSSGRAKQYF. The CDR3 DNA reads TGTGCCAGCAGTCCCCAGAGTAGCGGGAGGGCGAAGCAGTACTTC.

V usage is TRBV2 and J usage is TRBJ2-7, with 13 nucleotides matching TRBD2. Trimming took 4 bases from V and 3 from J; bases not matched to a gene: 9. Looked up from germline, CDR1 is SNHLY and CDR2 is FYNNEI. CDR3 length: 17 amino acids. CDR3 DNA: TGTGCCAGCAGTGTTACTAGCGGGAGGGCCCTCAACTACGAGCAGTACTTC. Amino acids: CASSVTSGRALNYEQYF.

This clone was seen only once. The V and J genes are TRBV4-1 and TRBJ2-3, with 8 bases identical to TRBD2. Germline V lookup: CDR1 MGHRA, CDR2 YSYEKL. V dropped 1 base and J dropped 5; count of bases not matched to a gene: 20. The CDR3 extends over 20 amino acids. CDR3 in amino acids: CASSQVQVWDLVGGGDTQYF. CDR3 DNA: TGCGCCAGCAGCCAAGTGCAGGTTTGGGACCTAGTCGGGGGGGGAGATACGCAGTATTTT.

The chain couples TRBV18 to TRBJ2-7; D not resolved. Looked up from germline, CDR1 is KGHSH and CDR2 is LQKENI. V was shortened by 4 bases and J by 5 bases, with 9 bases between the two germline ends. The CDR3 runs to 12 residues. The CDR3 DNA is TGTGCCAGCTCACAAGTGGGCCACGAGCAGTACTTC. This sequence encodes CASSQVGHEQYF.

V gene TRBV28 combines with J gene TRBJ1-2, with no clear D. CDR3 length: 11 amino acids. Germline CDR1 reads MDHEN; CDR2 reads SYDVKM. V was shortened by 6 bases and J by 8 bases, with 10 bases between the two germline ends. The CDR3 is CASSPQYGYTF. CDR3 bases: TGTGCCAGCAGCCCCCAGTACGGCTACACCTTC.